These 18 T cell receptor beta chains share one sample of origin, sequenced in a study of blood T cell repertoires in COVID-19. Measured with immunoSEQ multiplex PCR; TCRdb has only the in-frame clones, and not every one. The sample holds a few hundred thousand clones, 89% seen once. Input material: peripheral blood. The receptor source for this set is an older woman with acute or convalescent COVID-19.

The chain has TRBV5-1 and TRBJ1-3; D not certain. Germline CDR1 SGHRS, CDR2 YFSETQ. Between the trimmed V and J ends, which lost 0 bases and 0 bases, there was a span of 10 bases. The CDR3 totals 16 residues. The CDR3 DNA sequence: TGCGCCAGCAGCTTGGAGGCCGGGAACTCTGGAAACACCATATATTTT. Its protein is CASSLEAGNSGNTIYF.

The J gene is TRBJ2-7, the V gene TRBV4-1; the D gene is possibly TRBD2 (6 bases). CDR1 MGHRA and CDR2 YSYEKL come from the germline V gene. The CDR3 totals 14 residues. With 5 bases removed from V and 2 bases from J, the gap between germline ends came to 13 bases. In DNA form, the CDR3 reads TGCGCCAGCAGCTCCGCGGGGCAGACCTACGAGCAGTACTTC. Translation gives CASSSAGQTYEQYF.

V and J are TRBV20-1 and TRBJ1-1, with D possibly matching TRBD1 (5 bases). The V end lost 4 bases, the J end lost 8 bases, and 11 bases lay between the germline ends. The CDR3 length is 11 residues. Germline loops: CDR1 DFQATT, CDR2 SNEGSKA (reference sequence). CDR3 sequence reads: CSAIWGVEAFF. CDR3 in DNA: TGCAGTGCTATATGGGGGGTGGAAGCTTTCTTT.

The chain combines TRBV30 with TRBJ2-1; 12 bases line up with TRBD2. The V and J ends lost 2 bases and 8 bases, in that order; junction bases with no gene match: 4. This CDR3 spans 14 amino acids. Germline V gene sequence: CDR1 GTSNPN, CDR2 SVGIG (reference sequence). CDR3 sequence: CAWSRPSGRDEQFF. As DNA, the CDR3 is TGTGCCTGGAGTAGGCCTAGCGGGAGGGATGAGCAGTTCTTC.

This clone was detected once. The rearrangement links TRBV19 to TRBJ2-1; 7 bases line up with TRBD2. Germline CDR1 and CDR2: LNHDA and SQIVND (reference sequence). The CDR3 covers 17 residues. J was trimmed by 3 bases and V by 3 bases; bases with no gene match: 11. This chain's CDR3 is CASSIPSGFGGYNEQFF. The DNA of the CDR3 is TGTGCCAGTAGTATTCCTAGCGGATTCGGGGGCTACAATGAGCAGTTCTTC.

The rearrangement uses TRBV28 and TRBJ1-1; the D gene is possibly TRBD1 (6 bases). Germline values: CDR1 MDHEN, CDR2 SYDVKM. This CDR3 has 13 amino acids. The V end was cut by 6 bases, the J end by 9 bases, with 17 bases between. CDR3 DNA: TGTGCCAGCAGGGAGACAGGTAATCGAAAAGCTTTCTTT. It encodes CASRETGNRKAFF.

V is TRBV6-5 and J is TRBJ2-1, with a possible D match to TRBD1 (5 bases). V shed 8 bases and J shed 7 bases, with 15 bases lying between them. The CDR3 contains 13 residues. The germline gives CDR1 MNHEY, CDR2 SVGAGI. CDR3 sequence reads: CASRLKQDNEQFF. CDR3 sequence (DNA): TGTGCCAGCCGTCTTAAACAGGATAATGAGCAGTTCTTC.

The CDR3 spells CSASQGLGKRSEAFF. The CDR3, as DNA: TGCAGTGCTAGTCAGGGTCTCGGTAAACGGAGTGAAGCTTTCTTT. V gene TRBV20-1 combines with J gene TRBJ1-1, with D possibly TRBD1 on 5 matching bases. The germline V gene has CDR1 DFQATT and CDR2 SNEGSKA (reference sequence). CDR3 size: 15 residues. The V end lost 3 bases, the J end lost 7 bases, and 21 bases lay between the germline ends.

This chain connects TRBV30 to TRBJ2-1, with no clear D. Germline lookup yields CDR1 GTSNPN and CDR2 SVGIG (reference sequence). Trimming stripped 0 bases from V and 4 bases from J, with 19 bases between. The CDR3 is 17 amino acids. This CDR3 reads CAWSVLPPPSPYNEQFF. For the CDR3, the DNA is TGTGCCTGGAGTGTACTACCCCCCCCAAGTCCGTACAATGAGCAGTTCTTC.

This rearrangement joins TRBV3-1 (or the pseudogene TRBV3-2) to TRBJ1-5; D may be TRBD1 (6 bases). CDR1 and CDR2 (germline): LGHDT, YNNKEL (reference sequence). Trimming removed 1 base from V and 0 bases from J, with 19 bases in between. The CDR3 has 19 residues. CDR3 residues: CASSQGWGWTDNSNQPQHF. In DNA, the CDR3 is TGTGCCAGCAGCCAAGGCTGGGGGTGGACAGATAATAGCAATCAGCCCCAGCATTTT.

This chain links TRBV10-3 with TRBJ2-2, with TRBD1 identical over 7 bases. The CDR3 has 14 residues. The germline V gene has CDR1 ENHRY and CDR2 SYGVKD. J gave up 4 bases and V 6 bases, and 5 bases lay outside the gene matches. As DNA, the CDR3 is TGTGCCATCAGGGAGACAGGGATCACCGGGGAGCTGTTTTTT. This sequence encodes CAIRETGITGELFF.

The CDR3 region is CASSVQALHTEAFF. The CDR3 DNA reads as TGTGCCAGCAGCGTACAGGCACTTCACACTGAAGCTTTCTTT. V is TRBV9 and J is TRBJ1-1; D is undetermined. The CDR3 consists of 14 residues. Trimming stripped 1 base from V and 3 bases from J, with 10 bases between. Germline CDR1 SGDLS, CDR2 YYNGEE.

The chain joins TRBV7-2 to TRBJ1-1; TRBD1 is a possible D gene (5 bases). CDR3 size: 12 residues. The V gene's germline CDR1 is SGHTA and CDR2 FQGNSA. Trimming cost V 5 bases and J 1 base, with 5 bases left between them. The chain's CDR3 is CASSRGNTEAFF. The CDR3 nucleotides read TGTGCCAGCAGCAGGGGGAACACTGAAGCTTTCTTT.

J is TRBJ1-6 and V is TRBV19; 7 positions match TRBD1. CDR3 length: 17 amino acids. V was clipped by 4 bases and J by 0 bases; unmatched bases: 6. Per germline, CDR1 LNHDA and CDR2 SQIVND (reference sequence). CDR3 protein: CASSTTGLSSYNSPLHF. In DNA form, the CDR3 reads TGTGCCAGTAGTACGACAGGGCTGAGCTCCTATAATTCACCCCTCCACTTT.

The table lists this clone with a count of one. In DNA, the CDR3 is TGTGCCAGCAAACGGGACAGGGAATGGGGCTACACCTTC. Translated, it gives CASKRDREWGYTF. The chain couples TRBV5-4 to TRBJ1-2, with TRBD1 identical over 9 bases. Germline lookup yields CDR1 SGHNT and CDR2 YYREEE (reference sequence). CDR3 length: 13 amino acids. Trimming removed 6 bases from V and 8 bases from J; junction bases left unmatched: 8. The full variable domain, with the rest looked up from reference TRBV5-4 and TRBJ1-2, is ETGVTQSPTHLIKTRGQQVTLRCSSQSGHNTVSWYQQALGQGPQFIFQYYREEENGRGNFPPRFSGLQFPNYSSELNVNALELDDSALYLCASKRDREWGYTFGSGTRLTVV.

Only one count was recorded for this clone. The chain combines TRBV3-1 (or the pseudogene TRBV3-2) with TRBJ1-1; 8 bases fit TRBD1. Unmatched junction bases numbered 12, after V lost 0 bases and J lost 6 bases. The CDR3 has 17 residues. CDR1 is LGHDT, CDR2 YNNKEL, per germline (reference sequence). The CDR3 bases are TGTGCCAGCAGCCAAGATCTCGGTCAGGGGGCGGGGGCTGAAGCTTTCTTT. Protein product: CASSQDLGQGAGAEAFF.

The rearrangement joins TRBV29-1 to TRBJ2-7; TRBD1 is a possible D gene (5 bases). CDR1 and CDR2 (germline): SQVTM, ANQGSEA. Trimming left V 2 bases short and J 9 bases short, with 14 bases between. This CDR3 has 12 amino acids. This chain's CDR3 is CSVEPERGAQYF. The CDR3 DNA reads TGCAGCGTTGAACCGGAACGTGGGGCGCAGTACTTC.

The chain is built from TRBV6-5 and TRBJ2-6; maybe TRBD1 (5 bases). V was clipped by 5 bases and J by 4 bases, with 12 bases between them. CDR3 length: 15 residues. CDR1 is MNHEY, CDR2 SVGAGI, per germline. CDR3 DNA: TGTGCCAGCAGTCTCCAGGGTTGGGGGGCCAACGTCCTGACTTTC. Protein sequence: CASSLQGWGANVLTF.